Below are 19 T cell receptor beta chains sequenced from a single sample in a study of OX40 agonist ivuxolimab in advanced cancers. The library was produced with the immunoSEQ multiplex PCR assay. TCRdb carries this immuneACCESS record with in-frame sequences only. Its versions omit some clonotypes, under half of them owing to an unresolved V gene in the studies checked, with the rest unexplained. The sample table records roughly 64,000 clones; more than 80% of these occur just once. Of the sample, less than 6% is held by the ten largest clones. This material consisted of CD4+ or CD8+ T cells sorted from blood, taken in a trial of the OX40 agonist ivuxolimab. The receptors were sampled from an adult with an advanced solid tumor such as melanoma, head and neck, liver or kidney cancer.

V is TRBV2 and J is TRBJ1-5, with unresolved D. Deletions cut 1 base from V and 7 bases from J, with 5 bases between. Germline CDR1 reads SNHLY; CDR2 reads FYNNEI. The CDR3 has 12 amino acids. The CDR3 coding sequence is TGTGCCAGCAGTGAAGGGTTACAGCCCCAGCATTTT. Translated: CASSEGLQPQHF.

V and J are TRBV18 and TRBJ2-5; 9 nucleotides align to TRBD2. The germline gives CDR1 KGHSH, CDR2 LQKENI. This CDR3 comprises 14 residues. V lost 4 bases, J lost 2 bases, and 2 bases stayed unmatched. The CDR3 DNA reads as TGTGCCAGCTCACGCCTAGCGGGACAAGAGACCCAGTACTTC. This sequence encodes CASSRLAGQETQYF.

The V call is TRBV27, the J call TRBJ2-7; the D call may be TRBD1 or TRBD2 (6 bases each). This CDR3 region has 13 residues. Germline V gene sequence: CDR1 MNHEY, CDR2 SMNVEV (reference sequence). The V end lost 6 bases, the J end lost 4 bases, and 13 bases lay between the germline ends. The CDR3 is CASSRGRGYEQYF. The CDR3 coding sequence is TGTGCCAGCAGCCGGGGGCGAGGTTACGAGCAGTACTTC.

The chain combines TRBV10-3 with TRBJ1-3, with D uncertain. Germline values: CDR1 ENHRY, CDR2 SYGVKD. V was pared by 2 bases and J by 2 bases, with 1 base between. This CDR3 comprises 12 residues. CDR3 amino acids: CAISEAGNTIYF. The CDR3 DNA follows: TGTGCCATCAGTGAGGCTGGAAACACCATATATTTT.

V usage is TRBV7-9 and J usage is TRBJ2-7; no reliable D call. Between the trimmed V and J ends, which lost 5 bases and 0 bases, there was a span of 11 bases. In germline, CDR1 is SEHNR, CDR2 FQNEAQ (reference sequence). This CDR3 is 14 amino acids long. CDR3 coding DNA: TGTGCCAGCAGCGCCGCCGTATTCTCCTACGAGCAGTACTTC. Its protein product is CASSAAVFSYEQYF. Using reference TRBV7-9 and TRBJ2-7 for the parts outside the CDR3, the full variable domain is DTGVSQNPRHKITKRGQNVTFRCDPISEHNRLYWYRQTLGQGPEFLTYFQNEAQLEKSRLLSDRFSAERPKGSFSTLEIQRTEQGDSAMYLCASSAAVFSYEQYFGPGTRLTVT.

V is TRBV5-1 and J is TRBJ1-1; no clear D gene. Germline V gene lookup returns CDR1 SGHRS and CDR2 YFSETQ. V lost 1 base, J lost 0 bases, and 10 bases lay in between. The CDR3 runs 15 residues. Here the CDR3 reads CASSLIEGMNTEAFF. DNA of the CDR3: TGCGCCAGCAGCTTGATCGAGGGCATGAACACTGAAGCTTTCTTT. Drawing the rest from reference TRBV5-1 and TRBJ1-1, the complete variable domain is KAGVTQTPRYLIKTRGQQVTLSCSPISGHRSVSWYQQTPGQGLQFLFEYFSETQRNKGNFPGRFSGRQFSNSRSEMNVSTLELGDSALYLCASSLIEGMNTEAFFGQGTRLTVV.

The chain is built from TRBV5-1 and TRBJ2-7; the match to TRBD1 covers 7 bases. V lost 4 bases and J lost 4; bases outside the gene matches: 8. The germline V gene encodes CDR1 SGHRS and CDR2 YFSETQ. The CDR3 is 14 amino acids. CDR3: CASSPAGTVYEQYF. CDR3 bases: TGCGCCAGCAGCCCGGCCGGGACAGTGTACGAGCAGTACTTC.

The chain is built from TRBV11-2 and TRBJ1-2, with D unclear. This CDR3 has 14 amino acids. Trimming took off 4 bases at V and 0 bases at J, with 9 bases between the two ends. The germline gives CDR1 SGHAT, CDR2 FQNNGV. The CDR3 here is CASSSAQANYGYTF. DNA for the CDR3: TGTGCCAGCAGCTCGGCCCAAGCTAACTATGGCTACACCTTC.

The V gene is TRBV27, the J gene TRBJ1-1; D is perhaps TRBD1 (6 bases). The germline gives CDR1 MNHEY, CDR2 SMNVEV (reference sequence). V lost 3 bases and J 2 bases, leaving 10 bases between the germline ends. CDR3 length: 14 residues. The CDR3 nucleotides read TGTGCCAGCAGTTTCCACAGGGAAAACACTGAAGCTTTCTTT. Translated, it gives CASSFHRENTEAFF.

The J gene is TRBJ1-1, the V gene TRBV29-1; 8 nucleotides agree with TRBD1. CDR1 SQVTM and CDR2 ANQGSEA come from the germline V gene. The CDR3 covers 14 residues. With V trimmed by 4 bases and J by 1 base, 5 bases remained unmatched. DNA of the CDR3: TGCAGCGTTGGATCGGACAGGGCGAACACTGAAGCTTTCTTT. It yields the protein CSVGSDRANTEAFF.

The rearrangement joins TRBV5-4 to TRBJ1-1; 8 bases are shared with TRBD1. Germline V gene sequence: CDR1 SGHNT, CDR2 YYREEE (reference sequence). V dropped 4 bases and J dropped 10; count of bases not matched to a gene: 12. The CDR3 is 14 residues long. Here the CDR3 DNA reads TGTGCCAGCAGCCCAGGGGGCCAGGGCAGCTTAGCTTTCTTT. Protein: CASSPGGQGSLAFF.

The chain joins TRBV19 to TRBJ1-1; D unclear. CDR1 and CDR2 (germline): LNHDA, SQIVND (reference sequence). This CDR3 spans 12 amino acids. Trimming cost V 3 bases and J 6 bases, with 8 bases left between them. CDR3 DNA: TGTGCCAGTAGTATTCGTAGTTCTGAAGCTTTCTTT. Amino acid sequence: CASSIRSSEAFF.

CDR3 nucleotide sequence: TGTGCCAGCAGTCCGGCTCTGACCTATGGCTACACCTTC. This codes for CASSPALTYGYTF. This rearrangement joins TRBV27 to TRBJ1-2; no reliable D call. The ends were cut back, 5 bases at V and 4 bases at J, with 11 bases in the middle. The CDR3 totals 13 residues. Germline CDR1 and CDR2: MNHEY and SMNVEV (reference sequence).

The chain joins TRBV9 to TRBJ2-7; D is unclear. CDR1 and CDR2 from the germline V gene are SGDLS and YYNGEE. Trimming cost V 2 bases and J 0 bases, with 9 bases left between them. This CDR3 spans 14 amino acids. The CDR3 sequence: CASSVGVSSYEQYF. CDR3 coding DNA: TGTGCCAGCAGCGTTGGGGTTAGCTCCTACGAGCAGTACTTC.

The CDR3 DNA reads TGTGCCAGCAGCGTAGTATCGGGAGCGAACACCGGGGAGCTGTTTTTT. It specifies CASSVVSGANTGELFF. The chain couples TRBV9 to TRBJ2-2; tentatively, D is TRBD2 (6 bases). Trimming took off 0 bases at V and 0 bases at J, with 9 bases between the two ends. The CDR3 totals 16 residues. Germline V CDR1 and CDR2: SGDLS, YYNGEE.

The V call is TRBV7-8, the J call TRBJ2-3; the match to TRBD2 covers 7 bases. The ends lost 2 bases at V and 2 bases at J; junction bases unmatched: 7. The CDR3 is 16 residues long. The germline CDR1 and CDR2 sequences are SGHVS and FQNEAQ. CDR3 coding DNA: TGTGCCAGCAGCTTACAGAATGGACTAGTCACAGATACGCAGTATTTT. It specifies CASSLQNGLVTDTQYF.

The genes are TRBV7-9 and TRBJ2-1, with 10 bases that match TRBD1. With 1 base clipped from V and 8 bases from J, the junction kept 5 bases outside the gene matches. This CDR3 has 15 residues. Germline assignment: CDR1 SEHNR and CDR2 FQNEAQ (reference sequence). The CDR3 region has the DNA TGTGCCAGCAGCTTAGATGGGACAGGGGCAGATGAGCAGTTCTTC. It translates to CASSLDGTGADEQFF. The whole variable domain, remainder taken from reference TRBV7-9 and TRBJ2-1, is DTGVSQNPRHKITKRGQNVTFRCDPISEHNRLYWYRQTLGQGPEFLTYFQNEAQLEKSRLLSDRFSAERPKGSFSTLEIQRTEQGDSAMYLCASSLDGTGADEQFFGPGTRLTVL.

In DNA form, the CDR3 reads TGTGCCTGGAGGAAAAGGACAGGGGTTCAAGAGACCCAGTACTTC. Protein: CAWRKRTGVQETQYF. V gene TRBV30 combines with J gene TRBJ2-5; TRBD1 matches at 9 bases. Germline V lookup: CDR1 GTSNPN, CDR2 SVGIG (reference sequence). The CDR3 runs to 15 residues. Trimming took 3 bases from V and 2 from J; bases not matched to a gene: 7.

This rearrangement joins TRBV30 to TRBJ1-6, with a weak D call TRBD1 (6 bases). V gave up 2 bases and J gave up 7 bases, with 9 bases separating them. The CDR3 has 13 amino acids. The germline V gene has CDR1 GTSNPN and CDR2 SVGIG (reference sequence). The CDR3 bases are TGTGCCTGGAGTCGGGGGCAAAATTCACCCCTCCACTTT. Amino acids: CAWSRGQNSPLHF.